This T cell receptor (beta chain) was identified in a study of cytotoxic CD8 clonotypes in ibrutinib-treated CLL. Data came from immunoSEQ multiplex PCR; TCRdb stores just in-frame clones and leaves some out. The sample gives some 15,000 clones, approximately 67% of which show up once; over 15% is in the top ten. This clonotype was sampled from a human donor with chronic lymphocytic leukemia. The specimen comprised PBMCs, sampled before ibrutinib treatment.

In DNA, the CDR3 is TGTGCCAGCAGCCCTCTAGGTGGGGGGGATACGCAGTATTTT. This translates into CASSPLGGGDTQYF. This sequence joins TRBV7-2 and TRBJ2-3; TRBD2 is a possible D gene (6 bases). Germline CDR1 is SGHTA and CDR2 is FQGNSA. Trimming left V 5 bases short and J 6 bases short, with 15 bases between. There are 14 residues in the CDR3.